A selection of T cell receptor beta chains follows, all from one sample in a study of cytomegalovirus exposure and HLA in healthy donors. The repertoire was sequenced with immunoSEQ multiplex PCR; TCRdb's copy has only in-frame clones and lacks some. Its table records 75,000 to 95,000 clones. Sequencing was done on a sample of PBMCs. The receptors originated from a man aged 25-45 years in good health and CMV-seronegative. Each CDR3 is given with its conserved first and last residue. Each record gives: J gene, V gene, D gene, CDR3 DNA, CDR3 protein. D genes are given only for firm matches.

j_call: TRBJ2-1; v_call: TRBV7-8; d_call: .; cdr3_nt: TGTGCCAGCAGCCCTCTGGGGCGGGGCAATGAGCAGTTCTTC; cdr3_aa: CASSPLGRGNEQFF
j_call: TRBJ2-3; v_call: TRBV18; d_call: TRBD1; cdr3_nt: TGTGCCAGCTCAACCTTCCAGACAGGGTTCGGCACAGATACGCAGTATTTT; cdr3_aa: CASSTFQTGFGTDTQYF
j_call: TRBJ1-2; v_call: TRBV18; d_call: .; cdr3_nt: TGTGCCAGCTCACTCTCAATTACGGATGGCTACACCTTC; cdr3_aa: CASSLSITDGYTF
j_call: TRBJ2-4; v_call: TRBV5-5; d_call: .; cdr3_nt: TGTGCCAGCAGCTTGATCGGGGTGTTGAACATTCAGTACTTC; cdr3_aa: CASSLIGVLNIQYF
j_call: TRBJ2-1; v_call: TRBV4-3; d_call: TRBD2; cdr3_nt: TGCGCCAGCAGCCAAGATGTGGGACTAGCGGGCTACAATGAGCAGTTCTTC; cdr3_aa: CASSQDVGLAGYNEQFF
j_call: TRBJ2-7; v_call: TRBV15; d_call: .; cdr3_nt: TGTGCCACCAGCAGAGGCCGGGACACTACCTACGAGCAGTACTTC; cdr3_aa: CATSRGRDTTYEQYF
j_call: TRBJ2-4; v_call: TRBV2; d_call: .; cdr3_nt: TGTGCCAGCAGTGGCGACTACTCAAACATTCAGTACTTC; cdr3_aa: CASSGDYSNIQYF
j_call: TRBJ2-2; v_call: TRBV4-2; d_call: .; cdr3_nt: TGTGCCAGCAGCTTTACCACAGGAGTCACCGGGGAGCTGTTTTTT; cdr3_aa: CASSFTTGVTGELFF
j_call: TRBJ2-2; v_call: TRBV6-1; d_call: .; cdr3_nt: TGTGCCAGCAGCAGTGGAGACACCGGGGAGCTGTTTTTT; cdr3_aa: CASSSGDTGELFF
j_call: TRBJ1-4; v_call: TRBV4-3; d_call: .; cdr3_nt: TGCGCCAGCAGCCGGGCGGGGGAAGTAGAAAAACTGTTTTTT; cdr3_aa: CASSRAGEVEKLFF
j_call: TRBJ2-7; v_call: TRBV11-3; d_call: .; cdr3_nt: TGTGCCAGCAGCGCGGACTATAGCTCCTACGAGCAGTACTTC; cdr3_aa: CASSADYSSYEQYF
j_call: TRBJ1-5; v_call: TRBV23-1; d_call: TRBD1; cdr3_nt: TGCGCCAGCAGTCAATTTGGTAAAGGACAGGCTAATCAGCCCCAGCATTTT; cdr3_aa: CASSQFGKGQANQPQHF
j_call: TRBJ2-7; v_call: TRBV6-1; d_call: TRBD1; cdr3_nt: TGTGCCAGCAGCTTAAGACGGACAGGCTACGAGCAGTACTTC; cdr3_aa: CASSLRRTGYEQYF
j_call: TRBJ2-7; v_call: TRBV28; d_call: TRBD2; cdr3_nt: TGTGCCAGCAGCCGGACTAGCGGGAGCCACGAGCAGTACTTC; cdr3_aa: CASSRTSGSHEQYF
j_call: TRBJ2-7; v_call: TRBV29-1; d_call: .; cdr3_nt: TGCAGCGTCACAGTTGGATCCTACGAGCAGTACTTC; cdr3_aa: CSVTVGSYEQYF
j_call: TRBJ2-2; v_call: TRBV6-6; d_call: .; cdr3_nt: TGTGCCAGCAGTAGGACAGCCACCGGGGAGCTGTTTTTT; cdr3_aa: CASSRTATGELFF
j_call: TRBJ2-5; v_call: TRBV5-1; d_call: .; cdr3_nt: TGCGCCAGCAGCCAGGAAGGTCAAGAGACCCAGTACTTC; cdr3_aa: CASSQEGQETQYF
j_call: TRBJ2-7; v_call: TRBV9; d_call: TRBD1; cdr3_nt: TGTGCCAGCAGTAGGGGGGGGACAGGGGGCCCCGACGAGCAGTACTTC; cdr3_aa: CASSRGGTGGPDEQYF
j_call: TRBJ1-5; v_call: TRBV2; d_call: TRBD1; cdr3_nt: TGTGCCAGCAGACAGGGGGGAGGCAATCAGCCCCAGCATTTT; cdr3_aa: CASRQGGGNQPQHF
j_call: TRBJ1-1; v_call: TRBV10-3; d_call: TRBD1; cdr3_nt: TGTGCCATAAGGAATACAGGGGGCGTAACTGAAGCTTTCTTT; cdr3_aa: CAIRNTGGVTEAFF
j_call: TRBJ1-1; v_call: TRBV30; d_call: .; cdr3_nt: TGTGCCTGGAGTTGGAGGGGAACTGAAGCTTTCTTT; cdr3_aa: CAWSWRGTEAFF
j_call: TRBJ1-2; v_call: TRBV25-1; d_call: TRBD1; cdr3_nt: TGTGCCAGCAGTGATCCAGGGGGTAACTATGGCTACACCTTC; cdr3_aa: CASSDPGGNYGYTF
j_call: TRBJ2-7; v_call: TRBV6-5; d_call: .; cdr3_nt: TGTGCCAGCAGTTACTCTCAAGGGGTAGTCGACGAGCAGTACTTC; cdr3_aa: CASSYSQGVVDEQYF
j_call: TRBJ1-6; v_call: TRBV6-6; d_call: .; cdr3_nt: TGTGCCCTAGCTATAGAGTATAATTCACCCCTCCACTTT; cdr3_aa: CALAIEYNSPLHF
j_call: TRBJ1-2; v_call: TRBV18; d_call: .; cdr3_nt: TGTGCCAGCTCACCAACGAGGTCGGGACACTGGGGCTACACCTTC; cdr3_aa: CASSPTRSGHWGYTF
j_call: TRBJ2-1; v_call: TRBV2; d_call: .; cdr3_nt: TGTGCCAGTTTATTAGTGCCTGAATACAATGAGCAGTTCTTC; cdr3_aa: CASLLVPEYNEQFF
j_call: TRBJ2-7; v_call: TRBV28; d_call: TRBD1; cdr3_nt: TGTGCCAGCAGTCCGGTAGGTCTTGGACAGGGGAGTAAGAACGAGCAGTACTTC; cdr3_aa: CASSPVGLGQGSKNEQYF
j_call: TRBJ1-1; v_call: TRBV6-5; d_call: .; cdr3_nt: TGTGCCAGCAGGTTCGTAGGGAGAATGTTGACTGAAGCTTTCTTT; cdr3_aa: CASRFVGRMLTEAFF
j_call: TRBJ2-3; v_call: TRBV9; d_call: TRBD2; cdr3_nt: TGTGCCAGCAGCGTTGTGGGAGGGGCAGATACGCAGTATTTT; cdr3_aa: CASSVVGGADTQYF
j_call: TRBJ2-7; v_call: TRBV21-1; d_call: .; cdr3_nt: TGTGCCAGCAGCAAAAGGAGCGGGAGGGGGTACGAGCAGTACTTC; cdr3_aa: CASSKRSGRGYEQYF
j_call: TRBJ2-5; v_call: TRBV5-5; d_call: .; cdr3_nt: TGTGCCAGCAGCAGACAGTCAGGAGAGGAGACCCAGTACTTC; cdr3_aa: CASSRQSGEETQYF
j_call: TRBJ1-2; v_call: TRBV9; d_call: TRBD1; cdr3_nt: TGTGCCAGCACCCGTCTTGGGACAGGGGAAGGCTACACCTTC; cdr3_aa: CASTRLGTGEGYTF
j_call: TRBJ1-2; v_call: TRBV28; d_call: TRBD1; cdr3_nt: TGTGCCAGCACCCAACAGGGGAACTATGGCTACACCTTC; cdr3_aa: CASTQQGNYGYTF
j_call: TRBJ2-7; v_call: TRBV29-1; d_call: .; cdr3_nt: TGCAGCGTTGGTCCTAGTTCATACGAGCAGTACTTC; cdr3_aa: CSVGPSSYEQYF
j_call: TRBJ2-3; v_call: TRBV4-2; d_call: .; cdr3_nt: TGTGCCAGCAGCCGCCCACGCGGGGTAGCAGATACGCAGTATTTT; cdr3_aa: CASSRPRGVADTQYF
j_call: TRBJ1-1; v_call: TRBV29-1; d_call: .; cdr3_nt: TGCAGCGCTACAGGTACTGAAGCTTTCTTT; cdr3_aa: CSATGTEAFF
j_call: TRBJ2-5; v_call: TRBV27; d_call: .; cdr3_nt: TGTGCCAGCAGTTTTCGGCGGCAAGAGACCCAGTACTTC; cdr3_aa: CASSFRRQETQYF
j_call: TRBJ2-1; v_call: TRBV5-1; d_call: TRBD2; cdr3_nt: TGCGCCAGCAGCCGGACTAGCGGGGAAATCAATGAGCAGTTCTTC; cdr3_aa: CASSRTSGEINEQFF
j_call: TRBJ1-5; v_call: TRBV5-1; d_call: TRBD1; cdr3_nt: TGCGCCAGCAGCCTGGGACAGCCAAATCAGCCCCAGCATTTT; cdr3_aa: CASSLGQPNQPQHF
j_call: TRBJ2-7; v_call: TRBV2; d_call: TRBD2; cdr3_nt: TGTGCATCGAAGCGGGATGCCTACGAGCAGTACTTC; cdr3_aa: CASKRDAYEQYF